These 5 T cell receptor beta chains were sequenced from one sample in a study of blood T cell repertoires in COVID-19. Assay: immunoSEQ multiplex PCR; the TCRdb copy retains only in-frame clones and omits some. The data show approximately 140,000 clones, approximately 87% seen once. The specimen was peripheral blood. These receptors were taken from a man older than 75 with acute or convalescent COVID-19.

This clone came up once. One end of the junction does not line up with germline, which may come from a read error. J is TRBJ2-5 and V is TRBV7-7; D is perhaps TRBD1 (6 bases). Germline V CDR1 and CDR2: SSHAT, FNYEAQ (reference sequence). The CDR3 spans 15 residues. CDR3 coding DNA: TGTGCTAGCAGCTTAGTTGAGGGACACGGAGAGACCCAGTACTTC. The encoded protein is CASSLVEGHGETQYF. The full variable domain, in which reference TRBV7-7 and TRBJ2-5 provide the parts outside the CDR3, is GAGVSQSPRYKVTKRGQDVTLRCDPISSHATLYWYQQALGQGPEFLTYFNYEAQPDKSGLPSDRFSAERPEGSISTLTIQRTEQRDSAMYRCASSLVEGHGETQYFGPGTRLLVL.

The chain joins TRBV28 to TRBJ2-3; 7 bases align to TRBD1. Germline loops: CDR1 MDHEN, CDR2 SYDVKM. V shed 5 bases, J shed 4 bases, and the junction held 15 bases outside the gene matches. CDR3 length: 17 residues. Here the CDR3 DNA reads TGTGCCAGCAGTATGACAGGGATCTCTCTAGGCGCAGATACGCAGTATTTT. It is translated as CASSMTGISLGADTQYF.

The chain couples TRBV7-8 to TRBJ2-7, with 7 bases aligning to TRBD1. This CDR3 comprises 16 residues. Germline CDR1 is SGHVS and CDR2 is FQNEAQ. Trimming removed 1 base from V and 6 bases from J; junction bases left unmatched: 12. Here the CDR3 DNA reads TGTGCCAGCAGCTTAGGGACAGGTTTGATATTGGGCGAGCAGTACTTC. Its protein product is CASSLGTGLILGEQYF.

The chain employs TRBV4-1 and TRBJ1-6, with 8 bases identical to TRBD1. V lost 0 bases, J lost 7 bases, and 5 bases stayed unmatched. From germline, CDR1 is MGHRA and CDR2 YSYEKL. This CDR3 region has 16 residues. The CDR3 DNA reads TGCGCCAGCAGCCAAGAAGGACAGGGAGGCAATTCACCCCTCCACTTT. Translated, it gives CASSQEGQGGNSPLHF.

The V and J genes are TRBV6-1 and TRBJ2-5, with D maybe TRBD2 (5 bases). This CDR3 is built from 16 residues. Trimming removed 3 bases at V and 5 bases at J, with 19 bases between. The germline CDR1 and CDR2 sequences are MNHNS and SASEGT. DNA for the CDR3: TGTGCCAGCAGTGAGTTCCTAGCCTCTGAAGGGGAGACCCAGTACTTC. Residues: CASSEFLASEGETQYF.